This T cell receptor beta chain comes out of a study of T cell repertoires in cytomegalovirus infection. Study results and caveats: Dominating the ex vivo response were HLA-C-restricted CMV-specific TCR beta clonotypes.

Germline V gives CDR1 MNHEY, CDR2 SVGAGI. The CDR3 runs to 16 residues. Trimming left V 2 bases short and J 4 bases short, with 18 bases between. This clonotype turned up a few times. Its antigen remains unidentified. TCRdb recomputed calls from the reads with MiXCR, one row per CDR3 protein. This table holds roughly 110,000 distinct CDR3 sequences, 30% found once. The rearrangement uses TRBV6-5 and TRBJ2-7; maybe TRBD1 (8 bases). This sequence was found in a human donor in good health (CMV status not recorded). Some clones in this sample may be carry-over from other donors' samples. The input for sequencing was CD8+ T cells from cultured PBMCs, taken from culture after CMV antigen stimulation. The CDR3 protein is CASSYPDRAGVYEQYF. The CDR3 DNA reads as TGTGCCAGCAGTTACCCGGACAGGGCGGGAGTATACGAGCAGTACTTC.